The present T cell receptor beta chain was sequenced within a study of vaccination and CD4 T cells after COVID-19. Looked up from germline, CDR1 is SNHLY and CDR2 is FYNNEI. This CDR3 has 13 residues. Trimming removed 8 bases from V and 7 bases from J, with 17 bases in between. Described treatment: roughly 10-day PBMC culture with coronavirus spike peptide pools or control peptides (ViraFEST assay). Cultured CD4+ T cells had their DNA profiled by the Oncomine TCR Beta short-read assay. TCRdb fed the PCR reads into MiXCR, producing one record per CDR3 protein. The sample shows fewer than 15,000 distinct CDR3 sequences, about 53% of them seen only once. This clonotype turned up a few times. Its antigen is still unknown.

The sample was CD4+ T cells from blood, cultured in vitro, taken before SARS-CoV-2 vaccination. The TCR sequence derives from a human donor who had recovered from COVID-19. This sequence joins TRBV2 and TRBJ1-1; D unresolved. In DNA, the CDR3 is TGTGCCAGCGCGTTGAGAGACGCAGGTGAAGCTTTCTTT. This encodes CASALRDAGEAFF.